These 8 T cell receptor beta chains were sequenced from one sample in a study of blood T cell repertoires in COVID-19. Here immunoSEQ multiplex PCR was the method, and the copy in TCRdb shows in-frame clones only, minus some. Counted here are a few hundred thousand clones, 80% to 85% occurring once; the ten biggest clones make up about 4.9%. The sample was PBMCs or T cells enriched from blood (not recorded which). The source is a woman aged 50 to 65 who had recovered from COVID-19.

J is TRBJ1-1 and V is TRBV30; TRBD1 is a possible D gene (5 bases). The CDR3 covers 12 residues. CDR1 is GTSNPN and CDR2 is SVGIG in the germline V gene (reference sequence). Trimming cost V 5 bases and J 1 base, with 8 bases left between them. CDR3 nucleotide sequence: TGTGCCTGGGGTACAGGGAACACTGAAGCTTTCTTT. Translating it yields CAWGTGNTEAFF.

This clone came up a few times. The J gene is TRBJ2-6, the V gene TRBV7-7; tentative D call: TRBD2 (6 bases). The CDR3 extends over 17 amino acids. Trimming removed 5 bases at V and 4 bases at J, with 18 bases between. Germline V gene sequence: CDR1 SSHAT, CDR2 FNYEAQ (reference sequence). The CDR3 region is CASSIGRLVGGANVLTF. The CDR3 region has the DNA TGTGCCAGCAGCATTGGGCGACTAGTTGGGGGGGCCAACGTCCTGACTTTC. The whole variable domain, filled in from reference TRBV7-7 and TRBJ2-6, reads GAGVSQSPRYKVTKRGQDVTLRCDPISSHATLYWYQQALGQGPEFLTYFNYEAQPDKSGLPSDRFSAERPEGSISTLTIQRTEQRDSAMYRCASSIGRLVGGANVLTFGAGSRLTVL.

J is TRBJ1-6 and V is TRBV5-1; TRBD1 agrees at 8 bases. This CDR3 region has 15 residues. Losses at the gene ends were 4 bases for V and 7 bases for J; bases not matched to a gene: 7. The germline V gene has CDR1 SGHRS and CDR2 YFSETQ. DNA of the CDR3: TGCGCCAGCAGCCTAGGACAGGGATGGAATTCACCCCTCCACTTT. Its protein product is CASSLGQGWNSPLHF.

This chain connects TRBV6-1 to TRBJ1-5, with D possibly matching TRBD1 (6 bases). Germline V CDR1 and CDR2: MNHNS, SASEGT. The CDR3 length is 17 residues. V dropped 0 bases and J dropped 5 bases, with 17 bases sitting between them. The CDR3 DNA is TGTGCCAGCAGTGAAGCAGGGTTTTCGGGGGGGCATCAGCCCCAGCATTTT. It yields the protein CASSEAGFSGGHQPQHF.

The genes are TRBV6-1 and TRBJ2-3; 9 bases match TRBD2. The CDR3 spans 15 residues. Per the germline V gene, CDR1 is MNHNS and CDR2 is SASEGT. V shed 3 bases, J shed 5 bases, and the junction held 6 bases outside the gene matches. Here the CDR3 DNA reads TGTGCCAGCAGTGAGCGGGAGGGCCGCAAAGATACGCAGTATTTT. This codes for CASSEREGRKDTQYF.

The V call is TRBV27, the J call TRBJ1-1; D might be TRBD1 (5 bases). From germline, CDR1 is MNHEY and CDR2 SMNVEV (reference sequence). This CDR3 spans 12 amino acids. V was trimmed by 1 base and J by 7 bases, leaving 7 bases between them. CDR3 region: CASSLLGDEAFF. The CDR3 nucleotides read TGTGCCAGCAGTTTATTAGGGGATGAAGCTTTCTTT.

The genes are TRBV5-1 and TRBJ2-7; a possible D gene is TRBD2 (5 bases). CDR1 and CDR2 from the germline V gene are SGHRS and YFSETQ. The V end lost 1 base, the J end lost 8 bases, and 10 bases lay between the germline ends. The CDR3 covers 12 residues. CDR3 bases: TGCGCCAGCAGCTTGCGGGGTCCTAAGCAGTACTTC. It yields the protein CASSLRGPKQYF. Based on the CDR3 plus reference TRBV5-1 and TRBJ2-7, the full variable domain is KAGVTQTPRYLIKTRGQQVTLSCSPISGHRSVSWYQQTPGQGLQFLFEYFSETQRNKGNFPGRFSGRQFSNSRSEMNVSTLELGDSALYLCASSLRGPKQYFGPGTRLTVT.

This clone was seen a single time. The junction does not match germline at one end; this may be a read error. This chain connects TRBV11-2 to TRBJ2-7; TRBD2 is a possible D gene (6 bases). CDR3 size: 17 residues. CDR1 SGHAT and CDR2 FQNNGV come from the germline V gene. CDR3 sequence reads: CVSSFEAGPQTPYEQYF. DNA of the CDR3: TGTGTCAGCAGCTTCGAGGCGGGACCCCAAACGCCCTACGAGCAGTACTTC. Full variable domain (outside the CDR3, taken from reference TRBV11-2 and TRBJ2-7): EAGVAQSPRYKIIEKRQSVAFWCNPISGHATLYWYQQILGQGPKLLIQFQNNGVVDDSQLPKDRFSAERLKGVDSTLKIQPAKLEDSAVYLCVSSFEAGPQTPYEQYFGPGTRLTVT.